This is a list of T cell receptor beta chains from one sample in a study of molecular identifiers for immune sequencing clone quantification. TCRdb re-called the PCR reads through MiXCR, storing one row per CDR3 protein. The sample lists about 510,000 distinct CDR3 sequences, about a quarter occurring once. Sequencing input: naive CD8+ T cells from blood, with Jurkat cell RNA spiked in. Receptor source: a human donor in good health. Some libraries in this study had Jurkat cell RNA spiked in. CDR3s include the opening cysteine and the closing phenylalanine or tryptophan. A D gene is named only where the DNA matches it firmly. The size of a clone is reported for some rows only, either as once, few or many, or as a class for expanded clones.

TRBV23-1	TRBJ2-7	NA	TRBD1	CASSQSGRDSLYEQYF	TGCGCCAGCAGTCAGTCCGGACGGGACAGCCTCTACGAGCAGTACTTC
TRBV20-1	TRBJ2-7	few	TRBD2	CSAREGLAGYEQYF	TGCAGTGCTAGAGAGGGACTAGCGGGCTACGAGCAGTACTTC
TRBV6-6	TRBJ1-4	few	NA	CASTSLNEKPFF	TGTGCCAGCACTAGTTTGAATGAAAAACCGTTTTTT
TRBV12-5	TRBJ1-1	many	NA	CASAWGQMNTEAFF	TGTGCTAGTGCGTGGGGCCAGATGAACACTGAAGCTTTCTTT
TRBV20-1	TRBJ1-5	few	TRBD1	CSARDLSGQGRQPQHF	TGCAGTGCTAGAGATCTTTCGGGACAGGGCCGTCAGCCCCAGCATTTT
TRBV7-9	TRBJ2-7	many	TRBD1	CASSQGTDYIYEQYF	TGTGCCAGCAGCCAGGGGACAGACTACATCTACGAGCAGTACTTC
TRBV6-1	TRBJ2-2	NA	NA	CASKSLAGWNTGELFF	TGTGCCAGCAAATCGTTGGCGGGGTGGAACACCGGGGAGCTGTTTTTT
TRBV9	TRBJ1-1	many	NA	CASNQGMNTEAFF	TGTGCCAGCAATCAAGGAATGAACACTGAAGCTTTCTTT
TRBV3-1	TRBJ1-2	NA	NA	CARRPGEGRSYGSTF	TGTGCCCGCCGCCCCGGCGAGGGCAGGAGCTATGGCTCCACCTTC
TRBV7-9	TRBJ2-7	NA	NA	CASSRDEGIFYEQYF	TGTGCCAGCAGTAGAGACGAGGGAATCTTCTACGAGCAGTACTTC
TRBV20-1	TRBJ2-7	NA	NA	CSAPGAGNSYEQYF	TGCAGTGCCCCGGGGGCGGGCAACTCCTACGAGCAGTACTTC
TRBV28	TRBJ2-7	once	TRBD2	CASSLLALTYEQYF	TGTGCCAGCAGCTTACTAGCGCTAACCTACGAGCAGTACTTC
TRBV5-8	TRBJ2-5	NA	NA	CASSFSPASPQYF	TGTGCCAGCAGCTTTAGCCCAGCCTCCCCCCAGTACTTC
TRBV27	TRBJ2-3	NA	TRBD2	CASSFGPSGGDTQYF	TGTGCCAGCAGTTTTGGTCCTAGCGGGGGAGATACGCAGTATTTT
TRBV3-2	TRBJ1-6	few	NA	CASSQEGQHNSPLHF	TGTGCCAGCAGCCAAGAGGGACAGCATAATTCACCCCTCCACTTT
TRBV10-3	TRBJ2-5	many	NA	CAISMAAGRQETQYF	TGTGCCATCAGCATGGCCGCCGGTCGACAAGAGACCCAGTACTTC
TRBV4-1	TRBJ1-1	many	NA	CASSLQGHTEAFF	TGCGCCAGCAGCCTACAGGGACACACTGAAGCTTTCTTT
TRBV19	TRBJ1-1	few	NA	CASTQSRSNTEAFF	TGTGCCAGTACCCAAAGCCGGTCGAACACTGAAGCTTTCTTT
TRBV5-1	TRBJ1-1	few	TRBD1	CASSVRQGDTEAFF	TGCGCCAGCAGCGTACGACAGGGGGATACTGAAGCTTTCTTT
TRBV19	TRBJ2-7	NA	NA	CASSIGHRENYEQYF	TGTGCCAGTAGTATTGGGCACCGGGAGAACTACGAGCAGTACTTC
TRBV19	TRBJ1-1	NA	NA	CASSISVGGGTEAFF	TGTGCCAGTAGTATCTCCGTAGGGGGAGGGACTGAAGCTTTCTTT
TRBV5-6	TRBJ1-1	many	NA	CASNDAGNTEAFF	TGTGCCAGTAACGACGCAGGGAACACTGAAGCTTTCTTT